This TCR beta chain derives from a study of post-analysis software for immune sequencing data. Study overall: Secondary progressive, relapsing-remitting and progressive-relapsing multiple sclerosis were among the included disease courses.

This clonotype has more than one count but fewer than ten. Its antigen is unidentified. The CDR3 totals 15 residues. Germline CDR1 SEHNR, CDR2 FQNEAQ (reference sequence). Trimming removed 5 bases at V and 6 bases at J, with 17 bases between. Whole-study findings and limits: Patients had higher frequencies than controls of five or six TRBV segments, including TRBV5-6, TRBV5-1 and TRBV20-1.

TCR beta cDNA libraries had unique molecular identifiers. TCRdb passed the PCR reads through MiXCR, listing each CDR3 protein once. In the table there are 750,000 to 950,000 distinct CDR3 sequences, around 53% of which are singletons. This clonotype originated in a girl aged 10 to 17 with multiple sclerosis. The rearrangement uses TRBV7-9 and TRBJ2-1, with D unresolved. Sequenced: blood. CDR3 in DNA: TGTGCCAGCAGCGTATTCCTAGATTCCCCCAATGAGCAGTTCTTC. The encoded protein is CASSVFLDSPNEQFF.